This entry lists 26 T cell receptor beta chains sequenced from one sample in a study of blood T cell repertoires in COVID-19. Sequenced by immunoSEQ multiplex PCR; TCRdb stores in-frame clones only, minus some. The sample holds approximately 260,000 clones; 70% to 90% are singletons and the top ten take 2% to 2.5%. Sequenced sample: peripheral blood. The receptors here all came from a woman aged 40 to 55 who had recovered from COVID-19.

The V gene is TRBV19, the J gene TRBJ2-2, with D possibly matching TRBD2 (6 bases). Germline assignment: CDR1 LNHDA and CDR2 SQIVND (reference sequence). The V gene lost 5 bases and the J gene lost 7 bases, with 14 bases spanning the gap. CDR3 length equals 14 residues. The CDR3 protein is CASSPIREHGELFF. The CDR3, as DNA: TGTGCCAGTAGTCCAATCCGGGAGCACGGGGAGCTGTTTTTT. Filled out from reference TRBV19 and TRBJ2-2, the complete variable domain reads DGGITQSPKYLFRKEGQNVTLSCEQNLNHDAMYWYRQDPGQGLRLIYYSQIVNDFQKGDIAEGYSVSREKKESFPLTVTSAQKNPTAFYLCASSPIREHGELFFGEGSRLTVL.

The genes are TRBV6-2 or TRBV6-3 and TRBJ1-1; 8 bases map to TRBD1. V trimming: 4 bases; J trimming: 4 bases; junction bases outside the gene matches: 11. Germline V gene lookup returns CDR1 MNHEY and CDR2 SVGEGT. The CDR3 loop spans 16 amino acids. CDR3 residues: CASSSGRGPVGTEAFF. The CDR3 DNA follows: TGTGCCAGCAGTTCAGGCAGGGGGCCCGTGGGCACTGAAGCTTTCTTT.

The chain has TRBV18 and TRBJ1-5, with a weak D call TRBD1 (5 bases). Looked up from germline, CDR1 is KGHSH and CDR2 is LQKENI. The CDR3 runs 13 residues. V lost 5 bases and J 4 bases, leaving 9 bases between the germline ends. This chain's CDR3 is CASSDSVNQPQHF. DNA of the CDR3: TGTGCCAGCTCAGACAGCGTTAATCAGCCCCAGCATTTT.

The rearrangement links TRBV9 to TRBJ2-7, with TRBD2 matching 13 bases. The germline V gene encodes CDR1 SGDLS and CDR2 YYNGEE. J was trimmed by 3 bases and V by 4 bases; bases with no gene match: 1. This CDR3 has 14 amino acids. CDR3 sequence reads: CASSTSGRDYEQYF. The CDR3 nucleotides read TGTGCCAGCAGCACTAGCGGGAGGGACTACGAGCAGTACTTC.

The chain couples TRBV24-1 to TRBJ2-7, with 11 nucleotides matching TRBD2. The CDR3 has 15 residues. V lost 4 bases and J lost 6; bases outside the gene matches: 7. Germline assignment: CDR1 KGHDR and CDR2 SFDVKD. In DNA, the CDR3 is TGTGCCACCAGTGACCCGACTAGCGGGAAGGTCGAGCAGTACTTC. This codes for CATSDPTSGKVEQYF.

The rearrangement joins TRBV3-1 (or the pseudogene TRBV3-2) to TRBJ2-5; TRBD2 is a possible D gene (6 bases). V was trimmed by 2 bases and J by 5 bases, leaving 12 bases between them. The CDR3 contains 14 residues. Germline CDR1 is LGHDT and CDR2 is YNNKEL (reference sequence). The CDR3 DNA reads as TGTGCCAGCAGCCAATTAACGGGGGATGAGACCCAGTACTTC. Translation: CASSQLTGDETQYF.

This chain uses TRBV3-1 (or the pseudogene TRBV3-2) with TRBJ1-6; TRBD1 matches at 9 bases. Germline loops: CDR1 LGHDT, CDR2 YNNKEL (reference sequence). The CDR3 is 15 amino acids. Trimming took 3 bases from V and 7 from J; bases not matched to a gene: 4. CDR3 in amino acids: CASSHQTGGNSPLHF. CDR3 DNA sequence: TGTGCCAGCAGCCACCAAACAGGGGGCAATTCACCCCTCCACTTT.

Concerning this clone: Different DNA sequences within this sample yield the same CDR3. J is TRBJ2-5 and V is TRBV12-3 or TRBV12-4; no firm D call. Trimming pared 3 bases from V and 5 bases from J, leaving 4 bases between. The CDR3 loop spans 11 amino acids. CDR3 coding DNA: TGTGCCAGCAGTTTGAGGGAGACCCAGTACTTC. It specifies CASSLRETQYF.

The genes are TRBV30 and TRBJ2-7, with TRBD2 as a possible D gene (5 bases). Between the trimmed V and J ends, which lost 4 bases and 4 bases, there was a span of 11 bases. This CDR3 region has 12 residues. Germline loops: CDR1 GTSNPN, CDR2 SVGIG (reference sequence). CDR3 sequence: CAWKGVGYEQYF. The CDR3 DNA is TGTGCCTGGAAGGGAGTCGGGTACGAGCAGTACTTC.

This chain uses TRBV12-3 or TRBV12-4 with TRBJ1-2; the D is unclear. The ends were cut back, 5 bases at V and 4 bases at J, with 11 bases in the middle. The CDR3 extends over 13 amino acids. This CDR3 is CASSPYTPYGYTF. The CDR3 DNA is TGTGCCAGCAGTCCATACACCCCCTATGGCTACACCTTC.

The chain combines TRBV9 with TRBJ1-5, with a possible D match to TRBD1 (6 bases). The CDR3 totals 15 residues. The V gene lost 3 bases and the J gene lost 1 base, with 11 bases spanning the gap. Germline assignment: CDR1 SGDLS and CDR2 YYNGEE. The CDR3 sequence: CASSASGVSNQPQHF. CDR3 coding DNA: TGTGCCAGCAGCGCCTCAGGGGTCAGCAATCAGCCCCAGCATTTT.

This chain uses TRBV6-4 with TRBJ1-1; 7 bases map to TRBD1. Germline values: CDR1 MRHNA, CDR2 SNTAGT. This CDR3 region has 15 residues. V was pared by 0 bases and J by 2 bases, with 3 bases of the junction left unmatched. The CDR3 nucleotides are TGTGCCAGCAGTGACTCTTCAGGGGGTAACACTGAAGCTTTCTTT. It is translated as CASSDSSGGNTEAFF.

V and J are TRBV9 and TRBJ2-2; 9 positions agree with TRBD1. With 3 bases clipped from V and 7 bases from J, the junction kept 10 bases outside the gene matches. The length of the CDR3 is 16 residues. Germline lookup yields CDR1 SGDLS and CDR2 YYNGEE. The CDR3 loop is CASSAIEQGAIGELFF. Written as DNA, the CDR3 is TGTGCCAGCAGCGCCATCGAACAGGGGGCGATCGGGGAGCTGTTTTTT.

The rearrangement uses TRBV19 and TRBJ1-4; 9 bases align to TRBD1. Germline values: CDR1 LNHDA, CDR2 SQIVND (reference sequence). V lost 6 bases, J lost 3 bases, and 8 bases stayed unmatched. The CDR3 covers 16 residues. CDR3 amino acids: CASRNRGRSSNEKLFF. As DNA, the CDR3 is TGTGCCAGTAGGAACAGGGGGCGAAGTTCTAATGAAAAACTGTTTTTT.

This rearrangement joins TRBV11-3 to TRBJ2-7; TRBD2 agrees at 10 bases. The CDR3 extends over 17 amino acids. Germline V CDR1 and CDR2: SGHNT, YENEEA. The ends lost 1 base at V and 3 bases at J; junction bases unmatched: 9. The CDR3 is CASSLGWASGGRYEQYF. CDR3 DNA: TGTGCCAGCAGCTTAGGGTGGGCTAGCGGGGGACGCTACGAGCAGTACTTC.

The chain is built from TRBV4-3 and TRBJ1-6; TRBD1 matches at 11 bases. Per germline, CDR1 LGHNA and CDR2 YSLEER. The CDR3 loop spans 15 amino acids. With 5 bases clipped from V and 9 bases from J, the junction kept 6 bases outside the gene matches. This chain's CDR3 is CASSFTGTGGSPLHF. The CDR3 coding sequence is TGCGCCAGCAGCTTTACCGGGACAGGGGGTTCACCCCTCCACTTT.

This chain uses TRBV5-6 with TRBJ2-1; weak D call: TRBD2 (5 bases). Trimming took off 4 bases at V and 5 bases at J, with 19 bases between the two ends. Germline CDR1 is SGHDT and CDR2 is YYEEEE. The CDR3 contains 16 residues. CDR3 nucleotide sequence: TGTGCCAGCAGCCTTCTACCGGCTAGCCTTAACAATGAGCAGTTCTTC. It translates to CASSLLPASLNNEQFF.

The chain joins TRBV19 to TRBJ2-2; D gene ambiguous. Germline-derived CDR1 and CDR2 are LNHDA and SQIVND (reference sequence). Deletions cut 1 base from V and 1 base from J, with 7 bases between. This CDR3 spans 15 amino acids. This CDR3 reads CASSIGTLNTGELFF. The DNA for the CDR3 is TGTGCCAGTAGTATAGGCACATTGAACACCGGGGAGCTGTTTTTT.

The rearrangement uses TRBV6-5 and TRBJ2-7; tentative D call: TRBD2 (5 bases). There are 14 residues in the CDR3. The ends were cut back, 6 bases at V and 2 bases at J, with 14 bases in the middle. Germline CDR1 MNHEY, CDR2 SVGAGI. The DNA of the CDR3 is TGTGCCAGCAGGACCGGGAAAGGACCCTACGAGCAGTACTTC. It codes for CASRTGKGPYEQYF.

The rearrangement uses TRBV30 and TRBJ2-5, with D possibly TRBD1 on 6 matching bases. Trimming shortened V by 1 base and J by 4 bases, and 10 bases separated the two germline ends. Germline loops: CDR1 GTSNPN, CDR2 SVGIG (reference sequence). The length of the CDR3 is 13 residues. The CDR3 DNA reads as TGTGCCTGGAGTGGGGGGCCGGTAGAGACCCAGTACTTC. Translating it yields CAWSGGPVETQYF. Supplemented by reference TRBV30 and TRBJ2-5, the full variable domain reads SQTIHQWPATLVQPVGSPLSLECTVEGTSNPNLYWYRQAAGRGLQLLFYSVGIGQISSEVPQNLSASRPQDRQFILSSKKLLLSDSGFYLCAWSGGPVETQYFGPGTRLLVL.

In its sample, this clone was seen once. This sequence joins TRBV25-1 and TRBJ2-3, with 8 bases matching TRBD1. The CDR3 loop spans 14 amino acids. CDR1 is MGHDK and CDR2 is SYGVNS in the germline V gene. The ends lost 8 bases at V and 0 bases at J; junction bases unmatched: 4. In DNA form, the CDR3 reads TGTGCCAGCCATAGGACAGGGAGCACAGATACGCAGTATTTT. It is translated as CASHRTGSTDTQYF.

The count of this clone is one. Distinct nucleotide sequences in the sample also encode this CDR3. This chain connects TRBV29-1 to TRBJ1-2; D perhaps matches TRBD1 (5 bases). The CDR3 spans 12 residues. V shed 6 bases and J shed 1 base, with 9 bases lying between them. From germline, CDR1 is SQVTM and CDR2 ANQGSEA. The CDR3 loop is CSVVQGNYGYTF. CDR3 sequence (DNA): TGCAGCGTCGTTCAGGGTAACTATGGCTACACCTTC. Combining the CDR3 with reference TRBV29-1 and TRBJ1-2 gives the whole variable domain SAVISQKPSRDICQRGTSLTIQCQVDSQVTMMFWYRQQPGQSLTLIATANQGSEATYESGFVIDKFPISRPNLTFSTLTVSNMSPEDSSIYLCSVVQGNYGYTFGSGTRLTVV.

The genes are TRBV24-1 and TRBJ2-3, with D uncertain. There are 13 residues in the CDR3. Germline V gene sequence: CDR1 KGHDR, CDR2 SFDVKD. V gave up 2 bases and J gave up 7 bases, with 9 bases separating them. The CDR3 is CATSDSVVNTQYF. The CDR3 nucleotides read TGTGCCACCAGTGATTCGGTAGTGAATACGCAGTATTTT.

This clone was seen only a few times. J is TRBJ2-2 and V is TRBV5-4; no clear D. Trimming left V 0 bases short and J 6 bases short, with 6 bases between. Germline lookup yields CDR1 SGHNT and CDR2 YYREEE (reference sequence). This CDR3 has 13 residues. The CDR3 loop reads CASSLGGPGELFF. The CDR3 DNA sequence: TGTGCCAGCAGCTTGGGAGGTCCCGGGGAGCTGTTTTTT.

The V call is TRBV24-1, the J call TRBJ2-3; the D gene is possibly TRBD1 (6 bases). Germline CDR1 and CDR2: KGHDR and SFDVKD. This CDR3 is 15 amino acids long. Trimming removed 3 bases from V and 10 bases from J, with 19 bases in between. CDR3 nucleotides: TGTGCCACCAGTGATCCGTCGGGACATTCAGGGGCGCAGTATTTT. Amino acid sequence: CATSDPSGHSGAQYF.

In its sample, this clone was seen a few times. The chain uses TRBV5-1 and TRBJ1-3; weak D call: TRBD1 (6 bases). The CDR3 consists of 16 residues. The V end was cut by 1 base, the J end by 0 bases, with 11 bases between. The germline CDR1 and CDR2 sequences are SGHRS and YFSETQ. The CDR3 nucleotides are TGCGCCAGCAGCTTGACACAGGGCGCCTCTGGAAACACCATATATTTT. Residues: CASSLTQGASGNTIYF.